This T cell receptor beta chain was observed in a study of CD8 T cells in Susac syndrome. Across the whole study: Patients with Susac syndrome who were sequenced included over five with active disease and 8 or 9 in remission. There were Susac syndrome patients who were therapy-naive at blood draw, others on corticosteroids, and others on intravenous immunoglobulin alone.

Reverse transcription of roughly 0.5 to 1 ug RNA was performed with random hexamers. TCRdb called the immunoSEQ multiplex PCR reads again in MiXCR, with one record for every CDR3 protein. Here the sample spans 85,000 to 130,000 distinct CDR3 sequences, approximately 94% being singletons. The germline V gene encodes CDR1 SGDLS and CDR2 YYNGEE. The CDR3 sequence is 13 residues long. The trim removed 5 bases at V and 8 bases at J, leaving 8 bases unmatched. This clonotype was detected once. The target antigen is unknown. Regarding the study as a whole: In total CD8+ repertoires, sixteen Susac-specific public clones were found, and in CD8+ TEMRA repertoires, 4 or 5 were found.

TEMRA cells were enriched by FACS, and CD4+ and CD8+ T cells were negatively isolated. V gene TRBV9 combines with J gene TRBJ1-2; TRBD1 agrees at 8 bases. The specimen was CD8+ T cells from PBMCs. The clonotype originates from a human donor with Susac syndrome. In DNA, the CDR3 is TGTGCCAGCAGACCTTGGACAGGGCGAGGCTACACCTTC. This codes for CASRPWTGRGYTF.